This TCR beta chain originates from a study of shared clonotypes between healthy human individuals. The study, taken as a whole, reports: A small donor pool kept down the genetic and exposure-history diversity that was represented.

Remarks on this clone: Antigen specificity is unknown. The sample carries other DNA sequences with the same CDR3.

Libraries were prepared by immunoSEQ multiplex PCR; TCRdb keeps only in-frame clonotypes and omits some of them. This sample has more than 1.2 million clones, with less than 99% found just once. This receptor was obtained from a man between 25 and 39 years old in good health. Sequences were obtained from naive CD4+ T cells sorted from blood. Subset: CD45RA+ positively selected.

DNA for the CDR3: TGTGCCAGCAGCTTGGGTAACTATGGCTACACCTTC. Protein: CASSLGNYGYTF. The chain couples TRBV11-2 to TRBJ1-2; D gene unclear. Germline-derived CDR1 and CDR2 are SGHAT and FQNNGV. Deletions cut 3 bases from V and 1 base from J, with 3 bases between. This CDR3 comprises 12 residues.